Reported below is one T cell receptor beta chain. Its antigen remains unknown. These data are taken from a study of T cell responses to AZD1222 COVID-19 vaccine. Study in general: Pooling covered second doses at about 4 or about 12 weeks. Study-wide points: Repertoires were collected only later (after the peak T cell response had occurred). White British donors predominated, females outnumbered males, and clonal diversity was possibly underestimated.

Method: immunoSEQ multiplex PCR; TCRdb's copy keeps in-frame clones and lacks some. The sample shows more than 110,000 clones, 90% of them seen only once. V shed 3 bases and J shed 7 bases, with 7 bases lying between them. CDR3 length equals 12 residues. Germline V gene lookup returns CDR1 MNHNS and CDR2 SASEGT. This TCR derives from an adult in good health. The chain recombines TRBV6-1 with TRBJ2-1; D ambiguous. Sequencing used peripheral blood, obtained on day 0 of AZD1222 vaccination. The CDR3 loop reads CASSDLGNEQFF. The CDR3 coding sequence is TGTGCCAGCAGTGATCTCGGGAATGAGCAGTTCTTC.